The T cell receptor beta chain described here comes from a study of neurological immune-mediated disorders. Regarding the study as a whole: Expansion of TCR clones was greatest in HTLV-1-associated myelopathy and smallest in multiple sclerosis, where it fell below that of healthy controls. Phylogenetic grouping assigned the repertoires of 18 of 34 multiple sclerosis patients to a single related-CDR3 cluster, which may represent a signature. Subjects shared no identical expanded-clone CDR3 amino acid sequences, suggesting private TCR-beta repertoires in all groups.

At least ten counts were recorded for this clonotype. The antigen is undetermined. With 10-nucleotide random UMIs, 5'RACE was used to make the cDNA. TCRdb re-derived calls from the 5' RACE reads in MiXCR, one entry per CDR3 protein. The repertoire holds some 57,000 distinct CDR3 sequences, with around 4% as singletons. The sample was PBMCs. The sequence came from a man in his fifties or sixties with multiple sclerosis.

For the CDR3, the DNA is TGTGCCAGCAGCGTTACCGGGACAGGCCCCTACGAGCAGTACTTC. Its translation: CASSVTGTGPYEQYF. The V and J genes are TRBV3-1 and TRBJ2-7; 8 bases fit TRBD1. The CDR3 has 15 residues. V shed 5 bases and J 2 bases; nucleotides not matched to a gene: 8. Germline CDR1 is LGHDT and CDR2 is YNNKEL (reference sequence).